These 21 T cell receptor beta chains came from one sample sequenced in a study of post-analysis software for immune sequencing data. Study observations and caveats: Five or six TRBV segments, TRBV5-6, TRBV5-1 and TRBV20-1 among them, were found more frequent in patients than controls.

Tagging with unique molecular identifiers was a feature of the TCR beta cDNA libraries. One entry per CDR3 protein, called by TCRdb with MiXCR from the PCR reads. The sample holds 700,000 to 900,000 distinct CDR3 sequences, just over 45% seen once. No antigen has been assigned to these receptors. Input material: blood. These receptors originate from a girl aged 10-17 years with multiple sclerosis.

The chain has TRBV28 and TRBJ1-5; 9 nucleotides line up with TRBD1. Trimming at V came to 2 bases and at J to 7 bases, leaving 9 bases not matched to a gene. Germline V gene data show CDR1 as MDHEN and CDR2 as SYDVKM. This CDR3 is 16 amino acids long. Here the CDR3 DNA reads TGTGCCAGCAGTTTACGGGCGGGACAGGGCGGGCAGCCCCAGCATTTT. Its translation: CASSLRAGQGGQPQHF.

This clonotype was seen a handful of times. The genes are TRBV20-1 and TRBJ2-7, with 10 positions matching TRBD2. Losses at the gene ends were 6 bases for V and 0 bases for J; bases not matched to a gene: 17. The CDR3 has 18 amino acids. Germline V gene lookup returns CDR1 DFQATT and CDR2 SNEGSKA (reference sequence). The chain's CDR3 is CSAPSPSGSSRSSYEQYF. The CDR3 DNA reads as TGCAGTGCACCCTCTCCTAGCGGGAGTTCGAGGAGCTCCTACGAGCAGTACTTC.

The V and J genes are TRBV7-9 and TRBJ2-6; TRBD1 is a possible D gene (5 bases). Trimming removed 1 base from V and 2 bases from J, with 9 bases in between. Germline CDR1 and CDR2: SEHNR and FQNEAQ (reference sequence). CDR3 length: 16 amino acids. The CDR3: CASSLVPGPGANVLTF. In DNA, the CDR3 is TGTGCCAGCAGCTTAGTCCCAGGGCCTGGGGCCAACGTCCTGACTTTC. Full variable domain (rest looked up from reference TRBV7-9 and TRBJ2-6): DTGVSQNPRHKITKRGQNVTFRCDPISEHNRLYWYRQTLGQGPEFLTYFQNEAQLEKSRLLSDRFSAERPKGSFSTLEIQRTEQGDSAMYLCASSLVPGPGANVLTFGAGSRLTVL.

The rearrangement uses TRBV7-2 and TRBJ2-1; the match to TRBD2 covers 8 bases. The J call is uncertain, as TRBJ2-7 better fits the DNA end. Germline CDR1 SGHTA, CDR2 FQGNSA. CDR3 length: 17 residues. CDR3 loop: CASSGTNGRGGRYEQYF. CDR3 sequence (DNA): TGTGCCAGCAGCGGTACTAACGGGAGGGGCGGTCGGTACGAGCAGTACTTC.

CDR3 nucleotide sequence: TGCAGTGCTAGACCCCAAGTAAAGAGCTCCTACGAGCAGTACTTC. It codes for CSARPQVKSSYEQYF. The chain has TRBV20-1 and TRBJ2-7; D gene ambiguous. CDR1 and CDR2 from the germline V gene are DFQATT and SNEGSKA (reference sequence). Trimming stripped 2 bases from V and 0 bases from J, with 14 bases between. The CDR3 runs to 15 residues.

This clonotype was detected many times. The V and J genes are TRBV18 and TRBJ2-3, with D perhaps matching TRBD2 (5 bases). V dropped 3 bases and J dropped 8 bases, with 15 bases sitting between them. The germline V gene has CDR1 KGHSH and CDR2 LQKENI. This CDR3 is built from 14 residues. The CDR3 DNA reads TGTGCCAGCTCACCCGGAGCGGACTCGACTACGCAGTATTTT. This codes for CASSPGADSTTQYF.

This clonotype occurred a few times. This CDR3 is CASSLDGRDEQYF. In nucleotides, the CDR3 is TGTGCCAGCAGCTTAGATGGCAGGGACGAGCAGTACTTC. This chain uses TRBV7-6 with TRBJ2-7; tentative D call: TRBD1 (5 bases). The V end was cut by 1 base, the J end by 5 bases, with 9 bases between. The CDR3 is 13 amino acids. Germline V gene data show CDR1 as SGHVS and CDR2 as FNYEAQ.

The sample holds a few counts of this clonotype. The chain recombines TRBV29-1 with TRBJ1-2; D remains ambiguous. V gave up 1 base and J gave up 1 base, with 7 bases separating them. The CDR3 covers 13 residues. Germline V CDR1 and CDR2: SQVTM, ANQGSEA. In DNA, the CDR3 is TGCAGCGTTGAAGGGCATAATAACTATGGCTACACCTTC. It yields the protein CSVEGHNNYGYTF.

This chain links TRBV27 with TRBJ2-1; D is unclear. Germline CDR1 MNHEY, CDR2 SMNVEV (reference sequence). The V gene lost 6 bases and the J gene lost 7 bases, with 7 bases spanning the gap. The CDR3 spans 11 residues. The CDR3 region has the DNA TGTGCCAGCAGCGACTGGAATGAGCAGTTCTTC. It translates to CASSDWNEQFF.

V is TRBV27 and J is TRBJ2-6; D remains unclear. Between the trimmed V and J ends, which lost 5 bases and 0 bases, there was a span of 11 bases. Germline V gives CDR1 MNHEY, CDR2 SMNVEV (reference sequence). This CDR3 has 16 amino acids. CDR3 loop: CASSVATPSGANVLTF. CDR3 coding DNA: TGTGCCAGCAGTGTGGCAACGCCCTCTGGGGCCAACGTCCTGACTTTC.

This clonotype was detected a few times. The CDR3 bases are TGTGCCAGCAGTTTTACCCGACCTGATACGCAGTATTTT. Its translation: CASSFTRPDTQYF. V and J are TRBV12-3 or TRBV12-4 and TRBJ2-3; D uncertain. The ends were cut back, 3 bases at V and 6 bases at J, with 10 bases in the middle. The CDR3 length is 13 residues.

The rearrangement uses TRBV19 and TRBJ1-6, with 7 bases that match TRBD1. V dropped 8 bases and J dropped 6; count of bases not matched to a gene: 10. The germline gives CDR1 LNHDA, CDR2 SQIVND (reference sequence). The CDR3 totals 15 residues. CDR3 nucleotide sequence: TGTGCCAGTGGCGGGACAGACGTCCTTAATTCACCCCTCCACTTT. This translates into CASGGTDVLNSPLHF.

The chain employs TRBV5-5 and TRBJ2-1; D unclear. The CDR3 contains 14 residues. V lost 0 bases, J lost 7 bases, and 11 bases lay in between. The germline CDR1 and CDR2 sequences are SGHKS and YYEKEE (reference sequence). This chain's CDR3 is CASSLAAQPNEQFF. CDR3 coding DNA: TGTGCCAGCAGCTTGGCCGCCCAGCCTAATGAGCAGTTCTTC.

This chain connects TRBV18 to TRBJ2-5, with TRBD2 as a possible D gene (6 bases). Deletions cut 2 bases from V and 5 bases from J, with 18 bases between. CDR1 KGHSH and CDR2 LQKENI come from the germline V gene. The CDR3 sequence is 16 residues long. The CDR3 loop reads CASSPDLAPSWETQYF. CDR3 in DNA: TGTGCCAGCTCACCAGACCTAGCGCCCTCATGGGAGACCCAGTACTTC. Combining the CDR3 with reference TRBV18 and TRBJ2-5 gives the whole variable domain NAGVMQNPRHLVRRRGQEARLRCSPMKGHSHVYWYRQLPEEGLKFMVYLQKENIIDESGMPKERFSAEFPKEGPSILRIQQVVRGDSAAYFCASSPDLAPSWETQYFGPGTRLLVL.

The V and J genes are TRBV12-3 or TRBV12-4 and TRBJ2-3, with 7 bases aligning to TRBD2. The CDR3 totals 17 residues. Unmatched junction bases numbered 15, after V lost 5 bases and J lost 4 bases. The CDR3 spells CASSIWREIVDSDTQYF. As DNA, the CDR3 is TGTGCCAGCAGTATCTGGCGGGAGATAGTGGACTCAGATACGCAGTATTTT.

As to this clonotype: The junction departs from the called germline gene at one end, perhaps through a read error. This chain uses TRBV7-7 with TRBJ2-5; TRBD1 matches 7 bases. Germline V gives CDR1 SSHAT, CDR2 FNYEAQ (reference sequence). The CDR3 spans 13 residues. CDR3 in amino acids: CASSLGTAETQYF. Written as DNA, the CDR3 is TGTGCTAGCAGCCTCGGGACAGCGGAGACCCAGTACTTC.

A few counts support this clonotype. CDR3 sequence: CASSKAGGGKTQYF. The CDR3 DNA reads TGTGCCAGCAGTAAGGCGGGCGGCGGGAAGACCCAGTACTTC. This sequence joins TRBV12-3 or TRBV12-4 and TRBJ2-7; possibly TRBD2 for D (6 bases). The better agreement between TRBJ2-5 and the DNA end casts doubt on the J call. The CDR3 consists of 14 residues.

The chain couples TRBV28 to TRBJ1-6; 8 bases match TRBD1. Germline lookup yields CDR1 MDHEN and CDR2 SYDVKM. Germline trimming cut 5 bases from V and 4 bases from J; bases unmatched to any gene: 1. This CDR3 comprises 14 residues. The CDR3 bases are TGTGCCAGCAGTCACAGGGGGTATAATTCACCCCTCCACTTT. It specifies CASSHRGYNSPLHF.

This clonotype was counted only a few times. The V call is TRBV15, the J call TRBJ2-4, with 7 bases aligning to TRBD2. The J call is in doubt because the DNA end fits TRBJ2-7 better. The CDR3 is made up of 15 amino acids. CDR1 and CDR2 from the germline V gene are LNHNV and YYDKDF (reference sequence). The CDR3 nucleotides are TGTGCCACCAGCAGAGATCAGGCGGGAGTTGGCGAGCAGTACTTC. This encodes CATSRDQAGVGEQYF.

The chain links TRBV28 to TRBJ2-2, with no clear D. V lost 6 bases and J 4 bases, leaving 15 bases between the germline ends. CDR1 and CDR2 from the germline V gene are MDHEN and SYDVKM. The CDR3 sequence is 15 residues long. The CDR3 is CASRVRRVRTGELFF. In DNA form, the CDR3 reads TGTGCCAGCAGAGTCCGACGGGTTCGCACCGGGGAGCTGTTTTTT.

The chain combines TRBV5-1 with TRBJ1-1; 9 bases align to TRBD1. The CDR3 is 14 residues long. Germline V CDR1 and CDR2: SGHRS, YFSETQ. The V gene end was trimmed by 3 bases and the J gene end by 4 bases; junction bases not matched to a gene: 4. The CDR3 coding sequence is TGCGCCAGCAGCTGGGGGGACAGGGCCACTGAAGCTTTCTTT. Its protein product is CASSWGDRATEAFF.